This T cell receptor (beta chain) was captured in a study of long-term antiretroviral therapy in people with HIV. This CDR3 has 14 residues. Germline lookup yields CDR1 GTSNPN and CDR2 SVGIG (reference sequence). Trimming removed 3 bases from V and 4 bases from J, with 15 bases in between. Researchers report immunoSEQ v3.0 was run at survey level. Only in-frame clones appear in the TCRdb table, and some are missing; sequencing was by immunoSEQ multiplex PCR. The table lists over 30,000 clones, less than 90% of them singletons, with around 4% in the top ten. The chain joins TRBV30 to TRBJ1-2; TRBD1 is a possible D gene (6 bases). The sequences come from unsorted PBMCs, collected 1.2 years after starting antiretroviral therapy. This sequence originates from a woman aged 50 to 60 with HIV. Here the CDR3 DNA reads TGTGCCTGGAGGGAAAGGGGGGGTGGCTATGGCTACACCTTC. Translation gives CAWRERGGGYGYTF.